This is a list of T cell receptor beta chains from one sample in a study of OX40 agonist ivuxolimab in advanced cancers. The table came from immunoSEQ multiplex PCR; TCRdb's copy has only in-frame clones and leaves some out. This table has around 45,000 clones, more than 70% appearing once. Material: CD4+ or CD8+ T cells sorted from blood, obtained in a trial of the OX40 agonist ivuxolimab. Receptor source: an adult with an advanced solid tumor such as melanoma, head and neck, liver or kidney cancer. Each CDR3 is given with its conserved first and last residue. The D gene is left open where the match is weak. Some rows have no size entry. The others give once, few or many, or a class for an expanded clone.

.,TRBD2,TRBJ2-1,TRBV28,CASSLTLAGYNEQFF,TGTGCCAGCAGTTTGACGCTAGCGGGATACAATGAGCAGTTCTTC
.,.,TRBJ2-1,TRBV20-1,CSALWAEQFF,TGCAGTGCTTTGTGGGCTGAGCAGTTCTTC
.,.,TRBJ2-3,TRBV27,CASQESTDTQYF,TGTGCCAGCCAAGAATCCACAGATACGCAGTATTTT
.,.,TRBJ2-3,TRBV7-9,CASSLAETATDTQYF,TGTGCCAGCAGCTTAGCGGAGACAGCCACAGATACGCAGTATTTT
once,TRBD2,TRBJ2-1,TRBV6-1,CASSEGSGLAGFNEQFF,TGTGCCAGCAGTGAAGGGTCGGGACTAGCGGGCTTCAATGAGCAGTTCTTC
.,.,TRBJ1-1,TRBV20-1,CSARATEAFF,TGCAGTGCTAGGGCCACTGAAGCTTTCTTT
few,TRBD1,TRBJ2-3,TRBV10-2,CASSGDREWADTQYF,TGCGCCAGCAGCGGGGACAGGGAATGGGCAGATACGCAGTATTTT
few,.,TRBJ1-3,TRBV7-9,CASSFGSVSSGNTIYF,TGTGCCAGCAGCTTCGGATCGGTGAGCTCTGGAAACACCATATATTTT
once,TRBD2,TRBJ2-5,TRBV5-6,CASSSLTSGRGETQYF,TGTGCCAGCAGCTCCCTGACTAGCGGGAGAGGTGAGACCCAGTACTTC
once,TRBD2,TRBJ2-7,TRBV27,CASSLETSGSMYEQYF,TGTGCCAGCAGTTTAGAAACTAGCGGGAGTATGTACGAGCAGTACTTC
.,.,TRBJ2-3,TRBV7-9,CASSLGPSGTDTQYF,TGTGCCAGCAGCTTAGGGCCTTCTGGCACAGATACGCAGTATTTT
.,TRBD2,TRBJ2-3,TRBV19,CASTHPASGGLVTQYF,TGTGCCAGTACCCATCCAGCTAGCGGGGGGCTTGTGACGCAGTATTTT
.,TRBD2,TRBJ2-5,TRBV9,CASSTPGLAATETQYF,TGTGCCAGCAGCACCCCAGGCCTAGCGGCCACCGAGACCCAGTACTTC
.,TRBD2,TRBJ2-3,TRBV4-1,CASSQDWLAVSTDTQYF,TGCGCCAGCAGCCAAGATTGGCTAGCGGTATCCACAGATACGCAGTATTTT
.,.,TRBJ2-1,TRBV7-9,CASSWDSYNEQFF,TGTGCCAGCAGCTGGGATTCCTACAATGAGCAGTTCTTC
few,.,TRBJ2-5,TRBV15,CATSNVAPETQYF,TGTGCCACCAGCAATGTCGCCCCAGAGACCCAGTACTTC
.,.,TRBJ1-6,TRBV4-3,CASSPGHENSPLHF,TGCGCCAGCAGCCCCGGACACGAGAATTCACCCCTCCACTTT
.,TRBD2,TRBJ2-2,TRBV5-4,CASSLDQAGEGGELFF,TGTGCCAGCAGCTTGGATCAAGCGGGAGAAGGTGGGGAGCTGTTTTTT
.,TRBD1,TRBJ1-5,TRBV28,CASSLWTGSNQPQHF,TGTGCCAGCAGTTTATGGACAGGGAGCAATCAGCCCCAGCATTTT
.,.,TRBJ1-5,TRBV4-2,CASSQDDVSNGQPQHF,TGTGCCAGCAGCCAAGACGACGTATCAAACGGCCAGCCCCAGCATTTT
.,.,TRBJ2-3,TRBV14,CASSPFGPLIVDTQYF,TGTGCCAGCAGCCCGTTCGGACCCTTAATTGTCGATACGCAGTATTTT
.,.,TRBJ2-5,TRBV7-9,CASSFGAETQYF,TGTGCCAGCAGCTTTGGCGCAGAGACCCAGTACTTC
.,.,TRBJ2-3,TRBV6-5,CASSSSALVSTDTQYF,TGTGCCAGCAGTTCCTCTGCTCTGGTGAGCACAGATACGCAGTATTTT
.,.,TRBJ1-3,TRBV7-8,CASSGKTGMVSGNTIYF,TGTGCCAGCAGCGGAAAAACAGGGATGGTCTCTGGAAACACCATATATTTT
.,.,TRBJ2-7,TRBV19,CASSIGAASPYEQYF,TGTGCCAGTAGTATAGGGGCAGCTAGCCCCTACGAGCAGTACTTC
medium-sized,TRBD2,TRBJ2-2,TRBV7-9,CASSPGRGDTGELFF,TGTGCCAGCAGTCCGGGGAGGGGTGACACCGGGGAGCTGTTTTTT
.,.,TRBJ1-1,TRBV2,CASSDPGLGTEAFF,TGTGCCAGCAGTGACCCAGGGTTAGGCACTGAAGCTTTCTTT
.,.,TRBJ1-1,TRBV2,CASSEWVTEAFF,TGTGCCAGCAGTGAATGGGTAACTGAAGCTTTCTTT
.,.,TRBJ1-1,TRBV19,CASSIAPYAEAFF,TGTGCCAGTAGTATAGCCCCGTATGCTGAAGCTTTCTTT
.,.,TRBJ2-2,TRBV4-1,CASSQGLSRGYTGELFF,TGCGCCAGCAGCCAAGGACTCTCTAGGGGATACACCGGGGAGCTGTTTTTT
.,TRBD1,TRBJ1-5,TRBV6-5,CASSLQGASNQPQHF,TGTGCCAGCAGTTTGCAGGGGGCGAGCAATCAGCCCCAGCATTTT
.,.,TRBJ1-1,TRBV27,CASSPPGPWPAFF,TGTGCCAGCAGCCCCCCGGGCCCCTGGCCAGCTTTCTTT
.,.,TRBJ2-1,TRBV7-9,CASSLPWNNEQFF,TGTGCCAGCAGCTTACCGTGGAACAATGAGCAGTTCTTC
.,.,TRBJ1-1,TRBV27,CASSSRGAEAFF,TGTGCCAGCAGTTCCAGGGGTGCTGAAGCTTTCTTT
.,TRBD2,TRBJ2-7,TRBV10-3,CAILRGSSYEQYF,TGTGCCATCTTGCGGGGGAGCTCCTACGAGCAGTACTTC
.,.,TRBJ2-7,TRBV30,CAWSELAYEQYF,TGTGCCTGGAGCGAACTAGCCTACGAGCAGTACTTC
.,TRBD1,TRBJ1-2,TRBV6-5,CASSYSGRGLVYGYTF,TGTGCCAGCAGTTACTCGGGCAGGGGGCTGGTCTATGGCTACACCTTC
.,.,TRBJ1-1,TRBV29-1,CSGKESSTEAFF,TGCAGCGGCAAGGAGAGTTCCACTGAAGCTTTCTTT
.,.,TRBJ1-2,TRBV10-2,CASSEGIERRTF,TGCGCCAGCAGTGAAGGGATTGAGCGTCGCACCTTC
.,.,TRBJ2-5,TRBV4-1,CASSQASGVQETQYF,TGCGCCAGCAGCCAAGCTTCGGGGGTTCAAGAGACCCAGTACTTC
.,.,TRBJ1-2,TRBV6-5,CASRTRTENYGYTF,TGTGCCAGCAGAACCAGGACAGAGAACTATGGCTACACCTTC